This TCR beta chain emerged from a study of T cells in Graves' hyperthyroidism and ophthalmopathy. Looking at the study overall: Peripheral blood collection took place at initial diagnosis, before any treatment.

The source material, RNA transcripts, was used to amplify TCR beta CDR3 regions. An initial round of RT-PCR targeting the TCR CDR3 relied on the HTBI primer set. A single record per CDR3 protein comes from TCRdb applying MiXCR to the multiplex PCR reads. This sample yields more than 300,000 distinct CDR3 sequences, of which roughly a sixth are seen a single time; around 35% belongs to the top ten. Details on this clonotype: As yet, its antigen is unknown.

General study points: Also found in blood were most expanded thyroid clonotypes above 0.001.

Looked up from germline, CDR1 is SQVTM and CDR2 is ANQGSEA. Deletions cut 5 bases from V and 0 bases from J, with 6 bases between. The CDR3 is 12 amino acids. Source material for PBMCs was more than 7.5 ml fresh peripheral blood. Material: blood. The rearrangement uses TRBV29-1 and TRBJ2-3, with a tentative D call TRBD2 (5 bases). This clonotype was sampled from a woman in her twenties or thirties with Graves' hyperthyroidism that later progressed to Graves' ophthalmopathy. CDR3: CSVRRSTDTQYF. As DNA, the CDR3 is TGCAGCGTTAGGAGGAGCACAGATACGCAGTATTTT.